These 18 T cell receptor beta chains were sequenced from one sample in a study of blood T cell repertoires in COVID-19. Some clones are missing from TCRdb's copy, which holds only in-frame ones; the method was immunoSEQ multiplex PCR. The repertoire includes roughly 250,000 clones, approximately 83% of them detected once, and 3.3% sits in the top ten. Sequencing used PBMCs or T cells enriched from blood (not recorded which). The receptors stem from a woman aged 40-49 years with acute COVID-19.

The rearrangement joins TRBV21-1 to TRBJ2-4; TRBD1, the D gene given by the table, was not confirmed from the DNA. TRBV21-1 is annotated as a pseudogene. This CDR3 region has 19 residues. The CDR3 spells CASSKEGHSTFLAKNIQYF. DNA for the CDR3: TGTGCCAGCAGCAAAGAGGGACATTCTACCTTCTTAGCCAAAAACATTCAGTACTTC.

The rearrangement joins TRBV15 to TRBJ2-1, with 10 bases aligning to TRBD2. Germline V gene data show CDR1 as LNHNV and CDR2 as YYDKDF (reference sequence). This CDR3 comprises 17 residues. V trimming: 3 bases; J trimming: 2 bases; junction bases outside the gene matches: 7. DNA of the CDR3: TGTGCCACCAGCAGGTCGAGCGGGAGGGCCCCCTACAATGAGCAGTTCTTC. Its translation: CATSRSSGRAPYNEQFF.

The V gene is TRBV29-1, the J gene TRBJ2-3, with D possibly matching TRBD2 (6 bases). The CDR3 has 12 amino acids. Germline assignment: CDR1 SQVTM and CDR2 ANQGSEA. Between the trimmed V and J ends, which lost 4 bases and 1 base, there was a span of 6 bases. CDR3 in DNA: TGCAGCGTTGGGGGGGGCACAGATACGCAGTATTTT. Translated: CSVGGGTDTQYF.

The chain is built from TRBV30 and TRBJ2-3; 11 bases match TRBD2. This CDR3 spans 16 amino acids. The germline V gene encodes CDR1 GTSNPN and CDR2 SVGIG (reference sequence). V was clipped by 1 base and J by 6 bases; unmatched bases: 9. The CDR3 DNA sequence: TGTGCCTGGAGTGCCTTACTAGCGGGAGTAAGGGATACGCAGTATTTT. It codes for CAWSALLAGVRDTQYF.

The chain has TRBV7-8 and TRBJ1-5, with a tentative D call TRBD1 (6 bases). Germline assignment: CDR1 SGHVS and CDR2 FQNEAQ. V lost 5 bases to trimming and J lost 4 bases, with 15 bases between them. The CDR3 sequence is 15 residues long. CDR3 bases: TGTGCCAGCAGCGTATACGGGGGGCTGAATCAGCCCCAGCATTTT. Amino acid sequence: CASSVYGGLNQPQHF.

CDR3 sequence reads: CASSLLRSGNTIYF. Here the CDR3 DNA reads TGTGCCAGTAGCCTACTTCGCTCTGGAAACACCATATATTTT. This sequence joins TRBV19 and TRBJ1-3, with no clear D. The CDR3 spans 14 residues. The germline V and J ends were trimmed by 6 bases and 0 bases, with 9 bases remaining between them. CDR1 is LNHDA and CDR2 is SQIVND in the germline V gene (reference sequence). The entire variable domain, with the rest obtained from reference TRBV19 and TRBJ1-3, is as follows: DGGITQSPKYLFRKEGQNVTLSCEQNLNHDAMYWYRQDPGQGLRLIYYSQIVNDFQKGDIAEGYSVSREKKESFPLTVTSAQKNPTAFYLCASSLLRSGNTIYFGEGSWLTVV.

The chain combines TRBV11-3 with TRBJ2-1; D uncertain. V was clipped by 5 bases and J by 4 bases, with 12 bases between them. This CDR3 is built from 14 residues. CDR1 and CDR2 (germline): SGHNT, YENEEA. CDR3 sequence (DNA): TGTGCCAGCAGCCACGATGAACAGTACAATGAGCAGTTCTTC. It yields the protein CASSHDEQYNEQFF.

CDR3 sequence (DNA): TGTGCCAGCAGCGGATCGGGGGTGTTGGGCACTGAAGCTTTCTTT. Its protein is CASSGSGVLGTEAFF. The chain employs TRBV9 and TRBJ1-1; a possible D gene is TRBD1 (5 bases). The CDR3 contains 15 residues. Germline CDR1 reads SGDLS; CDR2 reads YYNGEE. V lost 3 bases and J lost 4, with 16 bases in between.

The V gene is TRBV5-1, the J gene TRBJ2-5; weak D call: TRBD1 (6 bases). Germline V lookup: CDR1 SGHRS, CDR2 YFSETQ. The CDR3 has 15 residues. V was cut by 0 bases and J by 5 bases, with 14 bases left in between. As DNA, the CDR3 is TGCGCCAGCAGCTTGGTTTCGGCAGGGGTGGAGACCCAGTACTTC. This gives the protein CASSLVSAGVETQYF.

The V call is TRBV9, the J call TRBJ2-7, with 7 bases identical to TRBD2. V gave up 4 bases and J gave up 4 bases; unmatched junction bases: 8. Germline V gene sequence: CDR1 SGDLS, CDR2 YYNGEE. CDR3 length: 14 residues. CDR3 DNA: TGTGCCAGCAGCTCCGCGGGAGCAGGTTACGAGCAGTACTTC. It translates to CASSSAGAGYEQYF.

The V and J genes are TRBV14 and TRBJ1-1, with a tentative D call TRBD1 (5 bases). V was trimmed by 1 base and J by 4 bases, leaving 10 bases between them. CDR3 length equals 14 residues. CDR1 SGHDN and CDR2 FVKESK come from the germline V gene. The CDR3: CASSQVGGTTEAFF. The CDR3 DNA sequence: TGTGCCAGCAGCCAAGTTGGGGGGACCACTGAAGCTTTCTTT.

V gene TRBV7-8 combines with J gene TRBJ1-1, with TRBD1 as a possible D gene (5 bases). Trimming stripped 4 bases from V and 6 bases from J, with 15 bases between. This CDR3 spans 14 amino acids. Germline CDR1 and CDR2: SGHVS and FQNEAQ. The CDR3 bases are TGTGCCAGCAGCTCCACCGGACAAAGGGCTGAAGCTTTCTTT. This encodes CASSSTGQRAEAFF.

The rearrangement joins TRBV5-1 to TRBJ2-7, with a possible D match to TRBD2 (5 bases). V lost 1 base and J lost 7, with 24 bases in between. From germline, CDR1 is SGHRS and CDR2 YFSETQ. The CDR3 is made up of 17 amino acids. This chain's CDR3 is CASSLSPGGSGSREQYF. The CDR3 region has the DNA TGCGCCAGCAGCTTGTCACCCGGAGGATCCGGATCGAGAGAGCAGTACTTC.

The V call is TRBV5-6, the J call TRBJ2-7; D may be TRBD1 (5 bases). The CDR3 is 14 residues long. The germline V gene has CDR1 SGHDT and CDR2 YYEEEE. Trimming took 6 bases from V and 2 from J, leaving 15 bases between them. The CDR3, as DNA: TGTGCCAGCACCCCCAGGGAAGCGACCTACGAGCAGTACTTC. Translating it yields CASTPREATYEQYF.

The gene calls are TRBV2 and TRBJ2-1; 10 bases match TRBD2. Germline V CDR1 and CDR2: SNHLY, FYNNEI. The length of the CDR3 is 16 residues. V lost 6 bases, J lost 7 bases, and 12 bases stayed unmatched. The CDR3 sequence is CASRRGLAGDWNEQFF. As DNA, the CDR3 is TGTGCCAGCAGGAGGGGTCTAGCGGGAGATTGGAATGAGCAGTTCTTC. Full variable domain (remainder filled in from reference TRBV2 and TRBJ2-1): EPEVTQTPSHQVTQMGQEVILRCVPISNHLYFYWYRQILGQKVEFLVSFYNNEISEKSEIFDDQFSVERPDGSNFTLKIRSTKLEDSAMYFCASRRGLAGDWNEQFFGPGTRLTVL.

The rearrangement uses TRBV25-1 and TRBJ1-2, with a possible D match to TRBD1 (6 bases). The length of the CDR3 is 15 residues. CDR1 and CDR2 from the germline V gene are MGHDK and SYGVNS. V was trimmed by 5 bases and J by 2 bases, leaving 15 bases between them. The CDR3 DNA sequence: TGTGCCAGCAGTTCACAGGGTGCGATAAACTATGGCTACACCTTC. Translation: CASSSQGAINYGYTF.

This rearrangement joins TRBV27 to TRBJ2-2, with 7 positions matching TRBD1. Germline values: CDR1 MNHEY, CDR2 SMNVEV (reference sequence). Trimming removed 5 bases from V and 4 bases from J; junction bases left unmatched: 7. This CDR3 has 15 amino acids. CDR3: CASSLQAGGTGELFF. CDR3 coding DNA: TGTGCCAGCAGTCTCCAAGCAGGGGGCACCGGGGAGCTGTTTTTT.

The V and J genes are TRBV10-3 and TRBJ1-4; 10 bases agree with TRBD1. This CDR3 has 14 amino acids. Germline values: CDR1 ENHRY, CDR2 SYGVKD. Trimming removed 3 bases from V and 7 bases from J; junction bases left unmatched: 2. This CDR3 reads CAISDGDRGEKLFF. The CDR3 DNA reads TGTGCCATCAGTGATGGGGACAGGGGTGAAAAACTGTTTTTT.